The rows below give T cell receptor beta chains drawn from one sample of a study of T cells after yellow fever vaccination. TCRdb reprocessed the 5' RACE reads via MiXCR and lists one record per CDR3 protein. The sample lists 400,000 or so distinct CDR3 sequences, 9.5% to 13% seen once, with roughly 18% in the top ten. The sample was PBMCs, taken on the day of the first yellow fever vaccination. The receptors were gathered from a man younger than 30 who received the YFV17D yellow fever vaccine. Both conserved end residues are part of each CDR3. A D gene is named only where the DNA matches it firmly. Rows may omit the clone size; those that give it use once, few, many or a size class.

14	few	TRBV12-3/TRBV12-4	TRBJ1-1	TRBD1	TGTGCCAGCTCGAAGGGACAGGGGGACACTGAAGCTTTCTTT	CASSKGQGDTEAFF
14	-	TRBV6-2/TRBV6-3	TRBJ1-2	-	TGTGCCAGCAGCACCCCGCCGGGACTCTATGGCTACACCTTC	CASSTPPGLYGYTF
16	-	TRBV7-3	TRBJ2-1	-	TGTGCCAGCAGCCTTGGGTGGGGGCCCTCCTACAATGAGCAGTTCTTC	CASSLGWGPSYNEQFF
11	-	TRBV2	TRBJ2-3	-	TGTGCCAGCAGCGACCTGGATACGCAGTATTTT	CASSDLDTQYF
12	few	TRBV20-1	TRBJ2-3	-	TGCAGTGCTAGCGATCGGCAGGTAAAGCAGTATTTT	CSASDRQVKQYF
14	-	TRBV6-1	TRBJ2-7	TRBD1	TGTGCCAGCCTAGGGACAGGTGGAACCTACGAGCAGTACTTC	CASLGTGGTYEQYF
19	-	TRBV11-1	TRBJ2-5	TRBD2	TGTGCCAGCAGCTTAGAACGCAGGTCGGGCGGGGGGGTCCAAGAGACCCAGTACTTC	CASSLERRSGGGVQETQYF
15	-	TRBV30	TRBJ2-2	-	TGTGCCTGGATCTACCCTCCCGGGGGCACCGGGGAGCTGTTTTTT	CAWIYPPGGTGELFF
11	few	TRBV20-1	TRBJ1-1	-	TGCAGTGCCCCCATAAACACTGAAGCTTTCTTT	CSAPINTEAFF
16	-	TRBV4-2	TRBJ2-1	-	TGTGCCAGCAGCCAAGTATCCGCGGGGGCAAGGAGTGAGCAGTTCTTC	CASSQVSAGARSEQFF
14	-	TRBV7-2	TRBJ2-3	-	TGTGGCAGCAAAATCCGGTCCGGGACAGATACGCAGTATTTT	CGSKIRSGTDTQYF
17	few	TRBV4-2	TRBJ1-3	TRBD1	TGTGCCAGCAGCCAAGATCATGGGGGACAGGGGAGAAACACCATATATTTT	CASSQDHGGQGRNTIYF
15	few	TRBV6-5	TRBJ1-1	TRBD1	TGTGCCAGCAGTTACTCGAAGGGGGCCGGTACTGAAGCTTTCTTT	CASSYSKGAGTEAFF
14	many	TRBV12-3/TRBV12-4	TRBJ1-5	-	TGTGCCAGCAGGCCTAGGGCAGCCAATCAGCCCCAGCATTTT	CASRPRAANQPQHF
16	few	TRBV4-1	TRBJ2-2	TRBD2	TGCGCCAGCAGCCAAGACGGGAGGGCCACGACCGGGGAGCTGTTTTTT	CASSQDGRATTGELFF
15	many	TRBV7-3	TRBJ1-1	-	TGTGCCAGCAGCCCAGACGGGAAAGTGGGGAGGCGAGCTTTCTTT	CASSPDGKVGRRAFF
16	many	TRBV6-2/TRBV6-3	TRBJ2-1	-	TGTGCCAGCAGCCCATGGAGCGGGCTCTCCTACAATGAGCAGTTCTTC	CASSPWSGLSYNEQFF
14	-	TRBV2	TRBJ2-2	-	TGTGCCAGCGGGGCGGCGGTGAACACCGGGGAGCTGTTTTTT	CASGAAVNTGELFF
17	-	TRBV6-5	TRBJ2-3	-	TGTGCCAGCAGTTTATTCGGGACACCCATTACCACAGATACGCAGTATTTT	CASSLFGTPITTDTQYF
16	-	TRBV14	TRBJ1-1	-	TGTGCCAGCAGCCGACCGAACCTGGGCCCGGGGGGTGAAGCTTTCTTT	CASSRPNLGPGGEAFF
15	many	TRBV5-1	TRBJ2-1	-	TGCGCCAGCAGCTCAGATACCGGGGTGATCAATGAGCAGTTCTTC	CASSSDTGVINEQFF
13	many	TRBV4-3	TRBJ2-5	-	TGCGCCAGCAGCCAAGAAACTTGGGGAACGCAGTACTTC	CASSQETWGTQYF
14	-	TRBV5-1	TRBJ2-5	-	TGCGCCAGCAGCTCGCCCAACTACCCAGAGACCCAGTACTTC	CASSSPNYPETQYF
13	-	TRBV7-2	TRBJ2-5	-	TGTGCCAGCAGCTTAGAGCGATCGGAGACCCAGTACTTC	CASSLERSETQYF
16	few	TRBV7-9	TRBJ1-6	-	TGTGCCAGCAGCTCATCTTCGGCGGGCCCTAATTCACCCCTCCACTTT	CASSSSSAGPNSPLHF
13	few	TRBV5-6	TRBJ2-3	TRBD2	TGTGCCAGCAAACTAGCGGGGGGTAATACGCAGTATTTT	CASKLAGGNTQYF
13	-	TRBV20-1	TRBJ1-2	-	TGCAGTGCTAGAGATACAGCTCACTATGGCTACACCTTC	CSARDTAHYGYTF
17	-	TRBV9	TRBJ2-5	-	TGTGCCAGCAGCGTAGGCAGGAGGGTAGGGAGCCAGGAGACCCAGTACTTC	CASSVGRRVGSQETQYF
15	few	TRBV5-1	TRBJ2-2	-	TGCGCCAGCAGCTCCTCTGGGGCGGTGGCCGGGGAGCTGTTTTTT	CASSSSGAVAGELFF
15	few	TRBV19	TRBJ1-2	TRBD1	TGTGCCAGTAGTACCGGGACAGGGGCTCTATATGGCTACACCTTC	CASSTGTGALYGYTF
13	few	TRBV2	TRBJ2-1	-	TGTGCCAGCACCTTCCTAGTGGTCGATGAGCAGTTCTTC	CASTFLVVDEQFF
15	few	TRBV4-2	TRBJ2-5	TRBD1	TGTGCCAGCAGCCAAGATAACAGGGGGCGGGAGACCCAGTACTTC	CASSQDNRGRETQYF
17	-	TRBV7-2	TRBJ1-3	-	TGTGCCAGCAGCTTAGCAAGCGGGGCTTACTCTGGAAACACCATATATTTT	CASSLASGAYSGNTIYF
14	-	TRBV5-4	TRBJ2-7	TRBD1	TGTGCCAGCAGCTTACGACAGGGTTCCTACGAGCAGTACTTC	CASSLRQGSYEQYF
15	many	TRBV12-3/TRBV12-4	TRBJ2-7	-	TGTGCCAGCAGTTTCACCGGGGACCCCCGGGCCGAGCAGTACTTC	CASSFTGDPRAEQYF
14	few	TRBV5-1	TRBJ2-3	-	TGCGCCAGCAGCTGGCAGGGCCCCACAGATACGCAGTATTTT	CASSWQGPTDTQYF
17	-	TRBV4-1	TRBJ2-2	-	TGCGCCAGCAGCCAGGGAGCGGGACAGGAGAACACCGGGGAGCTGTTTTTT	CASSQGAGQENTGELFF
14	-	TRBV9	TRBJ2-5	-	TGTGCCAGCAGCGACATGGTGGAGAGTGGGACCCAGTACTTC	CASSDMVESGTQYF
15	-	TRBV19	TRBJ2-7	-	TGTGCCAGTAGTATAGATCATGGAGGTCCCTACGAGCAGTACTTC	CASSIDHGGPYEQYF
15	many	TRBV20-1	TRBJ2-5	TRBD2	TGCAGTGCCAACGGGGGCGGGGGGACCCAAGAGACCCAGTACTTC	CSANGGGGTQETQYF
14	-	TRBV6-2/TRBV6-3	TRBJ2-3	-	TGTGCCAGCAGCCCCCTAGAGTCCACAGATACGCAGTATTTT	CASSPLESTDTQYF
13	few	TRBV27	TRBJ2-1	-	TGTGCCAGCAGGGCCACTAGGTACAATGAGCAGTTCTTC	CASRATRYNEQFF
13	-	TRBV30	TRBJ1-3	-	TGTGCCTGGAATGGACATTCCGGAAACACCATATATTTT	CAWNGHSGNTIYF
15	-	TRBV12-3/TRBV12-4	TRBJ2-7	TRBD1	TGTGCCAGCAGACCTGGACAGGGTTACTCCTACGAGCAGTACTTC	CASRPGQGYSYEQYF
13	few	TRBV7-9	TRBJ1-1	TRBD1	TGTGCCAGCAGCTTAGTCCAGGGGGCTGAAGCTTTCTTT	CASSLVQGAEAFF
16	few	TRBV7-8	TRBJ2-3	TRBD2	TGTGCCAGCAGCCCCGCGAGCGGGGGGGCAAGAGATACGCAGTATTTT	CASSPASGGARDTQYF
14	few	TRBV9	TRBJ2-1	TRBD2	TGTGCCAGCAGCGTTGGGAGGGGTGCCAATGAGCAGTTCTTC	CASSVGRGANEQFF
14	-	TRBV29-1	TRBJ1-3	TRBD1	TGCAGCACCTCGGACAGGGACGCTGGAAACACCATATATTTT	CSTSDRDAGNTIYF